The 32 T cell receptor beta chains below come from one sample, sequenced in a study of human T cells and chemical hapten exposure. Time point indicated: patch test 2, 6 weeks after DPC sensitization. Documented treatment: therapeutic diphenylcyclopropenone sensitization with weekly scalp DPC. MiXCR, applied by TCRdb to the RACE reads, yields one record per CDR3 protein. The data show tens of thousands of distinct CDR3 sequences, 10% seen once. This sample comprised whole blood, obtained in connection with sensitization to the hapten diphenylcyclopropenone (DPC). These receptor sequences come from a woman aged 25 to 39 with alopecia areata. Some clones in this sample may be carry-over from other donors' samples.

This clonotype has just a few counts. This chain joins TRBV18 and TRBJ2-1, with a tentative D call TRBD1 (6 bases). CDR3 length: 15 residues. Per the germline V gene, CDR1 is KGHSH and CDR2 is LQKENI. V was clipped by 0 bases and J by 2 bases, with 8 bases between them. CDR3 sequence (DNA): TGTGCCAGCTCACCACCGTCAGGGGCCTACAATGAGCAGTTCTTC. It encodes CASSPPSGAYNEQFF.

This clonotype has ten or more counts. CDR3 DNA sequence: TGTGCCAGCAGTCTGCGGGGACTAGCGGGGGGTCCCTACGAGCAGTACTTC. Translating gives CASSLRGLAGGPYEQYF. J is TRBJ2-7 and V is TRBV12-3 or TRBV12-4, with 15 bases identical to TRBD2. The CDR3 is 17 amino acids. V shed 5 bases and J 2 bases; nucleotides not matched to a gene: 7.

This clonotype was recorded at least ten times. J is TRBJ2-1 and V is TRBV30; no firm D call. V gave up 0 bases and J gave up 7 bases, with 4 bases separating them. CDR3 size: 11 residues. In germline, CDR1 is GTSNPN, CDR2 SVGIG (reference sequence). The chain's CDR3 is CAWSVLNEQFF. The CDR3 coding sequence is TGTGCCTGGAGTGTACTGAATGAGCAGTTCTTC. The variable domain in full, with the rest retrieved from reference TRBV30 and TRBJ2-1, is SQTIHQWPATLVQPVGSPLSLECTVEGTSNPNLYWYRQAAGRGLQLLFYSVGIGQISSEVPQNLSASRPQDRQFILSSKKLLLSDSGFYLCAWSVLNEQFFGPGTRLTVL.

As to this clonotype: A read error is possible here, since a much larger clone lies one base away. The chain links TRBV25-1 to TRBJ1-2, with D perhaps TRBD1 (5 bases). The ends were cut back, 5 bases at V and 8 bases at J, with 18 bases in the middle. This CDR3 has 14 residues. Germline V gene data show CDR1 as MGHDK and CDR2 as SYGVNS. The CDR3 here is CASSPLGRAGGYTF. In DNA form, the CDR3 reads TGTGCCAGCAGTCCCCTGGGCAGGGCAGGGGGCTACACCTTC.

This clonotype was observed many times. The chain carries TRBV4-1 and TRBJ2-2; D is uncertain. This CDR3 comprises 14 residues. The V gene's germline CDR1 is MGHRA and CDR2 YSYEKL. The V end lost 7 bases, the J end lost 0 bases, and 9 bases lay between the germline ends. As DNA, the CDR3 is TGCGCCAGCACCGGAAGATCGAACACCGGGGAGCTGTTTTTT. Translation: CASTGRSNTGELFF.

Many counts were recorded for this clonotype. V gene TRBV7-8 combines with J gene TRBJ1-6, with D hard to call. CDR3 length equals 14 residues. Germline V CDR1 and CDR2: SGHVS, FQNEAQ. V lost 2 bases and J 6 bases, leaving 8 bases between the germline ends. Here the CDR3 DNA reads TGTGCCAGCAGCTTACTTCCGCGTAATTCACCCCTCCACTTT. Residues: CASSLLPRNSPLHF.

This clonotype came up many times. The chain combines TRBV13 with TRBJ2-7, with TRBD1 matching 11 bases. Trimming took 0 bases from V and 0 from J; bases not matched to a gene: 1. The V gene's germline CDR1 is PRHDT and CDR2 FYEKMQ (reference sequence). The CDR3 totals 16 residues. CDR3 coding DNA: TGTGCCAGCAGCTTAGGCGGACAGGGGGCCTCCTACGAGCAGTACTTC. Protein: CASSLGGQGASYEQYF.

This clonotype showed up many times. This chain uses TRBV11-2 with TRBJ2-3; 8 bases line up with TRBD1. CDR3 length: 18 residues. Per germline, CDR1 SGHAT and CDR2 FQNNGV. The J segment lost 3 bases and the V segment lost 5 bases, leaving 16 bases of the junction unmatched. The CDR3 sequence is CASSLLRRTGILTDTQYF. The CDR3 DNA follows: TGTGCCAGCAGCCTACTGAGGAGGACAGGGATTTTAACAGATACGCAGTATTTT.

This clonotype was observed a few times. This chain joins TRBV6-4 and TRBJ2-1; 13 nucleotides align to TRBD2. The CDR3 totals 16 residues. The germline CDR1 and CDR2 sequences are MRHNA and SNTAGT. Losses at the gene ends were 6 bases for V and 5 bases for J; bases not matched to a gene: 7. CDR3 nucleotide sequence: TGTGCCAGCAGCGCGGGACTAGCGGGACCCAACAATGAGCAGTTCTTC. Amino acid sequence: CASSAGLAGPNNEQFF.

The table lists this clonotype with many counts. The chain recombines TRBV4-3 with TRBJ2-1; D is perhaps TRBD2 (5 bases). Trimming took off 3 bases at V and 9 bases at J, with 12 bases between the two ends. The CDR3 contains 13 residues. Per the germline V gene, CDR1 is LGHNA and CDR2 is YSLEER. The CDR3 region has the DNA TGCGCCAGCAGCCAGCAGAGGGTAGGTGAGCAGTTCTTC. The encoded protein is CASSQQRVGEQFF.

This clonotype was detected a few times. The DNA of the CDR3 is TGTGCCTGGGTCGGGGCAGGGTCTAATGAGCAGTTCTTC. It encodes CAWVGAGSNEQFF. The chain combines TRBV30 with TRBJ2-1, with D tentatively TRBD1 or TRBD2 (5 bases each). The germline V gene encodes CDR1 GTSNPN and CDR2 SVGIG (reference sequence). Trimming removed 5 bases from V and 7 bases from J, with 15 bases in between. CDR3 size: 13 residues.

This chain links TRBV7-8 with TRBJ1-1, with TRBD1 as a possible D gene (6 bases). From germline, CDR1 is SGHVS and CDR2 FQNEAQ. Trimming removed 5 bases from V and 5 bases from J, with 15 bases in between. The length of the CDR3 is 14 residues. The CDR3 coding sequence is TGTGCCAGCAGCCCAGGGGTGGGGCTGACTGAAGCTTTCTTT. Translated: CASSPGVGLTEAFF.

The chain has TRBV28 and TRBJ1-1, with unresolved D. CDR1 MDHEN and CDR2 SYDVKM come from the germline V gene. Deletions cut 6 bases from V and 8 bases from J, with 16 bases between. The CDR3 has 13 amino acids. The CDR3 DNA follows: TGTGCCAGCAGCCGATTCTTGCGAGGCGAAGCTTTCTTT. It yields the protein CASSRFLRGEAFF.

In its sample, this clonotype was seen many times. The chain links TRBV7-9 to TRBJ2-7, with 8 bases lining up with TRBD1. Germline V gene data show CDR1 as SEHNR and CDR2 as FQNEAQ (reference sequence). The V and J ends lost 6 bases and 5 bases, in that order; junction bases with no gene match: 12. This CDR3 has 15 residues. The CDR3 sequence: CASSPPGQGANEQYF. The CDR3 DNA reads TGTGCCAGCAGTCCCCCAGGGCAGGGGGCTAACGAGCAGTACTTC.

The rearrangement links TRBV10-3 to TRBJ1-1, with 9 nucleotides matching TRBD1. CDR1 is ENHRY and CDR2 is SYGVKD in the germline V gene. J gave up 6 bases and V 6 bases, and 2 bases lay outside the gene matches. The CDR3 runs to 12 residues. CDR3 DNA: TGTGCCATCAGGGACAGGGGAGCTGAAGCTTTCTTT. Translating gives CAIRDRGAEAFF.

This clonotype appeared once. A read error is possible here, since a much larger clone lies one base away. The chain recombines TRBV10-3 with TRBJ2-3, with D maybe TRBD1 (6 bases). V lost 4 bases, J lost 5 bases, and 16 bases lay in between. Germline lookup yields CDR1 ENHRY and CDR2 SYGVKD. This CDR3 region has 15 residues. CDR3 amino acids: CAISARQANIDTQYF. DNA of the CDR3: TGTGCCATCAGTGCGAGACAGGCCAACATAGATACGCAGTATTTT.

This clonotype was picked up many times. This chain links TRBV10-1 with TRBJ1-1; no clear D. Germline CDR1 reads WNHNN; CDR2 reads SYGVQD (reference sequence). The CDR3 is 14 residues long. V lost 8 bases to trimming and J lost 3 bases, with 16 bases between them. The CDR3 is CASRAGGLDTEAFF. The CDR3 DNA reads as TGCGCCAGCCGGGCCGGAGGGCTGGACACTGAAGCTTTCTTT.

This clonotype has a count of ten or more. The J gene is TRBJ2-5, the V gene TRBV3-1; 7 bases are a match to TRBD2. The CDR3 consists of 15 residues. From germline, CDR1 is LGHDT and CDR2 YNNKEL (reference sequence). With V trimmed by 4 bases and J by 5 bases, 10 bases remained unmatched. CDR3 nucleotides: TGTGCCAGCAGCCGACTAGCCGGGAGCGGTGAGACCCAGTACTTC. Residues: CASSRLAGSGETQYF.

This clonotype has ten or more counts. V usage is TRBV9 and J usage is TRBJ2-6, with D hard to call. The ends were cut back, 3 bases at V and 1 base at J, with 2 bases in the middle. The germline V gene has CDR1 SGDLS and CDR2 YYNGEE. The CDR3 is made up of 13 amino acids. CDR3 region: CASSASGANVLTF. The CDR3 bases are TGTGCCAGCAGCGCTTCTGGGGCCAACGTCCTGACTTTC.

This clonotype was counted many times. The V and J genes are TRBV27 and TRBJ1-5; TRBD1 is a possible D gene (5 bases). Germline CDR1 reads MNHEY; CDR2 reads SMNVEV (reference sequence). V lost 5 bases and J lost 2, with 10 bases in between. CDR3 length: 14 amino acids. CDR3 region: CASSLMGGNQPQHF. As DNA, the CDR3 is TGTGCCAGCAGTCTCATGGGGGGCAATCAGCCCCAGCATTTT.

This clonotype was seen many times. This chain connects TRBV27 to TRBJ2-2; 10 nucleotides align to TRBD1. Germline trimming cut 8 bases from V and 3 bases from J; bases unmatched to any gene: 3. The CDR3 spans 14 residues. Germline V gene lookup returns CDR1 MNHEY and CDR2 SMNVEV (reference sequence). Here the CDR3 DNA reads TGTGCCAGCCGGACAGGGGGTTACACCGGGGAGCTGTTTTTT. Translation: CASRTGGYTGELFF.

This clonotype appeared a few times. The chain combines TRBV2 with TRBJ2-2, with TRBD2 matching over 11 bases. Per germline, CDR1 SNHLY and CDR2 FYNNEI. V shed 9 bases, J shed 1 base, and the junction held 1 base outside the gene matches. This CDR3 contains 14 residues. CDR3 DNA sequence: TGTGCCAGGGGGACTAGCGGGAACACCGGGGAGCTGTTTTTT. Amino acid sequence: CARGTSGNTGELFF.

Here the CDR3 DNA reads TGTGCCAGCAGCTTGGGGCCAGGGGATGGCTACACCTTC. This sequence encodes CASSLGPGDGYTF. V is TRBV5-6 and J is TRBJ1-2; D is possibly TRBD1 (6 bases). The CDR3 loop spans 13 amino acids. CDR1 is SGHDT, CDR2 YYEEEE, per germline. With 0 bases removed from V and 6 bases from J, the gap between germline ends came to 9 bases.

This clonotype occurred many times. This chain connects TRBV9 to TRBJ2-2; no firm D call. Germline CDR1 reads SGDLS; CDR2 reads YYNGEE. Trimming cost V 0 bases and J 2 bases, with 5 bases left between them. The CDR3 has 14 residues. The CDR3 sequence is CASSVGANTGELFF. For the CDR3, the DNA is TGTGCCAGCAGCGTAGGAGCAAACACCGGGGAGCTGTTTTTT.

The chain is built from TRBV5-5 and TRBJ2-7; TRBD1 matches 8 bases. V shed 0 bases and J 5 bases; nucleotides not matched to a gene: 7. Germline CDR1 reads SGHKS; CDR2 reads YYEKEE (reference sequence). The length of the CDR3 is 15 residues. The DNA for the CDR3 is TGTGCCAGCAGCTTGGAACAGGGGGTAATCGACGAGCAGTACTTC. Its protein is CASSLEQGVIDEQYF.

The table lists this clonotype with a few counts. This rearrangement joins TRBV29-1 to TRBJ2-1; 9 bases map to TRBD2. The CDR3 is 13 residues long. Germline V gene lookup returns CDR1 SQVTM and CDR2 ANQGSEA. The V gene end was trimmed by 7 bases and the J gene end by 10 bases; junction bases not matched to a gene: 11. DNA of the CDR3: TGCAGCGCGGCTAGCGGGACCGGTTGGGAGCAGTTCTTC. Amino acids: CSAASGTGWEQFF.

The chain is built from TRBV5-4 and TRBJ1-3; D perhaps matches TRBD1 (5 bases). V was trimmed by 1 base and J by 7 bases, leaving 21 bases between them. There are 17 residues in the CDR3. Germline lookup yields CDR1 SGHNT and CDR2 YYREEE (reference sequence). CDR3 amino acids: CASSLPGRAGNSNTIYF. The DNA for the CDR3 is TGTGCCAGCAGCTTGCCGGGGCGGGCAGGGAATTCGAACACCATATATTTT.

There are many counts of this clonotype. The chain recombines TRBV20-1 with TRBJ1-1; D gene unclear. The V end was cut by 3 bases, the J end by 3 bases, with 5 bases between. CDR3 size: 11 residues. The V gene's germline CDR1 is DFQATT and CDR2 SNEGSKA (reference sequence). The CDR3 sequence: CSASSYTEAFF. CDR3 coding DNA: TGCAGTGCTAGTAGCTACACTGAAGCTTTCTTT.

The sample holds many counts of this clonotype. The chain joins TRBV6-6 to TRBJ2-3; D gene ambiguous. The CDR3 is 14 amino acids. The V gene's germline CDR1 is MNHNY and CDR2 SVGAGI (reference sequence). The ends were cut back, 5 bases at V and 2 bases at J, with 11 bases in the middle. The CDR3 DNA follows: TGTGCCAGCAGTAAGACGGCAAACACAGATACGCAGTATTTT. Its protein is CASSKTANTDTQYF.

The gene calls are TRBV15 and TRBJ1-1; no clear D. Germline V lookup: CDR1 LNHNV, CDR2 YYDKDF (reference sequence). V was shortened by 1 base and J by 0 bases, with 9 bases between the two germline ends. The CDR3 runs to 15 residues. The CDR3 region is CATSRGNRMNTEAFF. The CDR3 DNA reads as TGTGCCACCAGCAGAGGTAACCGAATGAACACTGAAGCTTTCTTT.

The chain combines TRBV4-3 with TRBJ1-1, with D possibly matching TRBD1 (5 bases). The V gene lost 1 base and the J gene lost 7 bases, with 7 bases spanning the gap. Per germline, CDR1 LGHNA and CDR2 YSLEER. The CDR3 is 12 residues long. CDR3 loop: CASSQGDSEAFF. CDR3 in DNA: TGCGCCAGCAGCCAAGGTGACAGTGAAGCTTTCTTT.

The sample holds many counts of this clonotype. This rearrangement joins TRBV12-3 or TRBV12-4 to TRBJ1-1; D not resolved. Trimming stripped 8 bases from V and 5 bases from J, with 12 bases between. The CDR3 contains 12 residues. The CDR3 coding sequence is TGTGCCAGCGGCTGGGGAGGGACTGAAGCTTTCTTT. Its protein is CASGWGGTEAFF.